A selection of T cell receptor beta chains follows, all from one sample in a study of T cell repertoires in cytomegalovirus infection. TCRdb recomputed calls from the reads with MiXCR, one row per CDR3 protein. Of hundreds of thousands of distinct CDR3 sequences in the sample, 15% to 20% were seen once. The sequenced sample was PBMCs. These TCRs come from a human donor in good health (CMV status not recorded). Some clones in this sample may be carry-over from other donors' samples. Each CDR3 is given with its conserved first and last residue. Fields, in order: D gene, clone size, J gene, V gene, CDR3 DNA, CDR3 protein. D genes are given only for firm matches. Clone size is given for some rows only: seen once, a few or many times, or a class if the clone is expanded.

d_gene: .; abundance: .; j_gene: TRBJ1-1; v_gene: TRBV5-5; CDR3nt: TGTGCCAGCAGCTTGGGTGACAGAGCTTTCTTT; CDR3aa: CASSLGDRAFF
d_gene: TRBD2; abundance: .; j_gene: TRBJ2-3; v_gene: TRBV11-2; CDR3nt: TGTGCCAACAGCCGCGGACTAGCGGAAGCCCTCTCTAGCACAGATACGCAGTATTTT; CDR3aa: CANSRGLAEALSSTDTQYF
d_gene: TRBD1; abundance: few; j_gene: TRBJ1-5; v_gene: TRBV4-1; CDR3nt: TGCGCCAGCAGCCTCGAGACAGGGAGGCAGCCCCAGCATTTT; CDR3aa: CASSLETGRQPQHF
d_gene: .; abundance: many; j_gene: TRBJ2-6; v_gene: TRBV7-2; CDR3nt: TGTGCCAGCAAATTTCGTAGCTCTGGGGCCAACGTCCTGACTTTC; CDR3aa: CASKFRSSGANVLTF
d_gene: TRBD1; abundance: many; j_gene: TRBJ1-4; v_gene: TRBV7-2; CDR3nt: TGTGCCAGCAGCTCTTCCGGGACAGGGGATGAAAAACTGTTTTTT; CDR3aa: CASSSSGTGDEKLFF
d_gene: TRBD1; abundance: many; j_gene: TRBJ1-5; v_gene: TRBV7-8; CDR3nt: TGTGCCAGCAGCTCCGACAGGGGGGGACAGCCCCAGCATTTT; CDR3aa: CASSSDRGGQPQHF
d_gene: .; abundance: few; j_gene: TRBJ2-6; v_gene: TRBV10-1; CDR3nt: TGCGCCAGCATCAGTTCGGGGAGCGGGCCAGTCTCTGGGGCCAACGTCCTGACTTTC; CDR3aa: CASISSGSGPVSGANVLTF
d_gene: .; abundance: .; j_gene: TRBJ2-7; v_gene: TRBV6-1; CDR3nt: TGTGCCAGCAGGAAAACCCAGGATTACGAGCAGTACTTC; CDR3aa: CASRKTQDYEQYF
d_gene: .; abundance: .; j_gene: TRBJ2-1; v_gene: TRBV19; CDR3nt: TGTGCCACCGCGCTGGGATACAATGAGCAGTTCTTC; CDR3aa: CATALGYNEQFF
d_gene: .; abundance: .; j_gene: TRBJ1-3; v_gene: TRBV19; CDR3nt: TGTGCCAGTAGATTTCTTTCGGCGGGGGCTGGAAACACCATATATTTT; CDR3aa: CASRFLSAGAGNTIYF
d_gene: .; abundance: .; j_gene: TRBJ2-2; v_gene: TRBV5-6; CDR3nt: TGTGCCAGCAGCTTGGACAAAAGAAAGCAGGAAAAAAGGGAGACCGGGGAGCTGTTTTTT; CDR3aa: CASSLDKRKQEKRETGELFF
d_gene: TRBD2; abundance: .; j_gene: TRBJ2-7; v_gene: TRBV12-3/TRBV12-4; CDR3nt: TGTGCCAGCAGCACTAGCGGCGGGGGCTACGAGCAGTACTTC; CDR3aa: CASSTSGGGYEQYF
d_gene: .; abundance: many; j_gene: TRBJ1-1; v_gene: TRBV28; CDR3nt: TGTGCCAGCAGTTACGGAGGTGGGGGGTCTGAAGCTTTCTTT; CDR3aa: CASSYGGGGSEAFF
d_gene: TRBD2; abundance: few; j_gene: TRBJ2-1; v_gene: TRBV15; CDR3nt: TGTGCCACCAGCAGAGATAGGATCCGGGGGGGGTACAATGAGCAGTTCTTC; CDR3aa: CATSRDRIRGGYNEQFF
d_gene: .; abundance: .; j_gene: TRBJ2-3; v_gene: TRBV30; CDR3nt: TGTGCCTGGCGGGCCGACGCAGATACGCAGTATTTT; CDR3aa: CAWRADADTQYF
d_gene: .; abundance: few; j_gene: TRBJ2-1; v_gene: TRBV12-3/TRBV12-4; CDR3nt: TGTGCCAGCAGTCAAGGGAGGCCCTCCTACAATGAGCAGTTCTTC; CDR3aa: CASSQGRPSYNEQFF
d_gene: TRBD2; abundance: .; j_gene: TRBJ2-1; v_gene: TRBV10-3; CDR3nt: TGTGCCATCAGTGAGTCCCTAGCGGCCTTCAATGAGCAGTTCTTC; CDR3aa: CAISESLAAFNEQFF
d_gene: .; abundance: few; j_gene: TRBJ2-1; v_gene: TRBV29-1; CDR3nt: TGCAGCGTTCGCGGGGTGTGGCAGCGACTCAACAATGAGCAGTTCTTC; CDR3aa: CSVRGVWQRLNNEQFF
d_gene: .; abundance: many; j_gene: TRBJ1-2; v_gene: TRBV12-3/TRBV12-4; CDR3nt: TGTGCCAGCAGTTTATCAGCTGGGGGGGGTGGCTACACCTTC; CDR3aa: CASSLSAGGGGYTF
d_gene: .; abundance: many; j_gene: TRBJ1-5; v_gene: TRBV10-3; CDR3nt: TGTGCCATCAGTTCCGGACCGGGCAATCAGCCCCAGCATTTT; CDR3aa: CAISSGPGNQPQHF
d_gene: TRBD1; abundance: .; j_gene: TRBJ1-4; v_gene: TRBV5-1; CDR3nt: TGCGCCAGCAGCCCTGGACAGGGGGCGGTTAATGAAAAACTGTTTTTT; CDR3aa: CASSPGQGAVNEKLFF
d_gene: .; abundance: few; j_gene: TRBJ2-5; v_gene: TRBV4-3; CDR3nt: TGCGCCAGCAGCCAGGAGAGACAGATCGGGACCCAGTACTTC; CDR3aa: CASSQERQIGTQYF
d_gene: .; abundance: .; j_gene: TRBJ1-3; v_gene: TRBV7-2; CDR3nt: TGTGCCAGCAGCTTTCCCGGGAGAGAGCACACCATATATTTT; CDR3aa: CASSFPGREHTIYF
d_gene: TRBD2; abundance: .; j_gene: TRBJ2-1; v_gene: TRBV12-3/TRBV12-4; CDR3nt: TGTGCCAGCAGTTTGGGTAGCGGGGGGGCGATAGAGGAGCAGTTCTTC; CDR3aa: CASSLGSGGAIEEQFF
d_gene: .; abundance: many; j_gene: TRBJ2-3; v_gene: TRBV28; CDR3nt: TGTGCCAGCAGTCCAGGGACCATACAAGATACCTATACGCAGTATTTT; CDR3aa: CASSPGTIQDTYTQYF
d_gene: TRBD1; abundance: .; j_gene: TRBJ2-5; v_gene: TRBV5-1; CDR3nt: TGCGCCAGCAGCTTGGCCGGGACAGGGCTCCAAGAGACCCAGTACTTC; CDR3aa: CASSLAGTGLQETQYF
d_gene: .; abundance: few; j_gene: TRBJ2-7; v_gene: TRBV20-1; CDR3nt: TGCAGTGCTAGAGATCCTAGGGGTGGCGAGCAGTACTTC; CDR3aa: CSARDPRGGEQYF
d_gene: .; abundance: .; j_gene: TRBJ1-5; v_gene: TRBV4-2; CDR3nt: TGTGCCAGCAGCCACAGCCGGACGGATCAGCCCCAGCATTTT; CDR3aa: CASSHSRTDQPQHF
d_gene: TRBD1; abundance: few; j_gene: TRBJ1-5; v_gene: TRBV19; CDR3nt: TGTGCCAGTAAGGGACAGCTAAATCAGCCCCAGCATTTT; CDR3aa: CASKGQLNQPQHF
d_gene: TRBD2; abundance: few; j_gene: TRBJ2-5; v_gene: TRBV3-1; CDR3nt: TGTGCCAGCAGCCGGTCCCAGCGGGGGGGTCCGATTCAAGAGACCCAGTACTTC; CDR3aa: CASSRSQRGGPIQETQYF
d_gene: .; abundance: few; j_gene: TRBJ2-5; v_gene: TRBV20-1; CDR3nt: TGCAGTGCCGTCAGAACTGGGACCCAGTACTTC; CDR3aa: CSAVRTGTQYF
d_gene: .; abundance: many; j_gene: TRBJ2-3; v_gene: TRBV11-2; CDR3nt: TGTGCCAGCAGCTTAGTGTGGGACTCCCGCACAGATACGCAGTATTTT; CDR3aa: CASSLVWDSRTDTQYF
d_gene: .; abundance: many; j_gene: TRBJ2-7; v_gene: TRBV6-1; CDR3nt: TGTGCCAGCAGTGCGGGGGGTGCGGGACACCAGTACGAGCAGTACTTC; CDR3aa: CASSAGGAGHQYEQYF
d_gene: .; abundance: .; j_gene: TRBJ1-2; v_gene: TRBV7-8; CDR3nt: TGTGCCAGCAGCACACGGGACCTTGGGGCCTATGGCTACACCTTC; CDR3aa: CASSTRDLGAYGYTF
d_gene: TRBD1; abundance: few; j_gene: TRBJ1-5; v_gene: TRBV5-1; CDR3nt: TGCGCCAGCAGCTCTACAGGGGGCGATCAGCCCCAGCATTTT; CDR3aa: CASSSTGGDQPQHF
d_gene: .; abundance: few; j_gene: TRBJ1-2; v_gene: TRBV2; CDR3nt: TGTGCCAGCAGTGAAGGGGACGAATATGGCTACACCTTC; CDR3aa: CASSEGDEYGYTF
d_gene: TRBD2; abundance: .; j_gene: TRBJ2-1; v_gene: TRBV27; CDR3nt: TGTGCCAGCAAAGGAACTAGCGGTAACAATGAGCAGTTCTTC; CDR3aa: CASKGTSGNNEQFF
d_gene: .; abundance: .; j_gene: TRBJ1-3; v_gene: TRBV15; CDR3nt: TGTGCCACCAGCAGCCAAATGAAAACCCGAAACACCATATATTTT; CDR3aa: CATSSQMKTRNTIYF
d_gene: TRBD1; abundance: few; j_gene: TRBJ2-2; v_gene: TRBV29-1; CDR3nt: TGCAGCGCCACCGGGACAGGGGGCGCGAACACCGGGGAGCTGTTTTTT; CDR3aa: CSATGTGGANTGELFF